These 32 T cell receptor beta chains originate from one sample sequenced in a study of cytomegalovirus exposure and HLA in healthy donors (dated by TCRdb to about 2017). Receptors were amplified or captured by the immunoSEQ multiplex PCR assay. A mixture of 60 forward primers for TCR Vbeta segments and 13 reverse primers for TCR Jbeta segments was used in the multiplex PCR. TCRdb limited this immuneACCESS table to in-frame rearrangements with V and J called. A share of clones is missing; checked studies link under half to unresolved V genes, and the rest is unexplained. This sample comprises roughly 180,000 clones, 82% of them detected only once. The top ten hold less than 2% of the sample. The material sequenced was PBMCs. The source is a male donor in good health and CMV-seronegative.

This rearrangement joins TRBV30 to TRBJ1-2, with TRBD1 matching 10 bases. Germline V gives CDR1 GTSNPN, CDR2 SVGIG (reference sequence). The CDR3 totals 13 residues. Trimming cost V 3 bases and J 8 bases; bases outside gene matches: 6. CDR3 sequence (DNA): TGTGCCTGGAGGGTCGACAGGGGGCAAGGCTACACCTTC. Translated: CAWRVDRGQGYTF.

The rearrangement links TRBV28 to TRBJ1-1, with 10 nucleotides matching TRBD1. The junction had 8 bases not matched to a gene; V was cut back by 7 bases and J by 3 bases. The CDR3 is 15 residues long. Germline CDR1 is MDHEN and CDR2 is SYDVKM. The chain's CDR3 is CASKIPGQGYTEAFF. The CDR3 DNA reads as TGTGCCAGCAAAATTCCGGGACAGGGGTACACTGAAGCTTTCTTT.

V is TRBV13 and J is TRBJ2-3; possibly TRBD1 for D (8 bases). Deletions cut 5 bases from V and 2 bases from J, with 17 bases between. CDR1 is PRHDT, CDR2 FYEKMQ, per germline (reference sequence). This CDR3 is 16 amino acids long. The CDR3 protein is CASSVLQGGDTDTQYF. CDR3 DNA sequence: TGTGCCAGCAGCGTCCTACAGGGGGGGGACACAGATACGCAGTATTTT.

The rearrangement uses TRBV6-5 and TRBJ2-7; D gene unclear. CDR3 length equals 14 residues. The V gene lost 7 bases and the J gene lost 4 bases, with 17 bases spanning the gap. Germline CDR1 reads MNHEY; CDR2 reads SVGAGI. CDR3 bases: TGTGCCAGCACTCCCCCAGGAAGAACTTACGAGCAGTACTTC. Encoded protein: CASTPPGRTYEQYF.

V usage is TRBV19 and J usage is TRBJ2-7, with D tentatively TRBD2 (6 bases). This CDR3 region has 15 residues. V lost 3 bases, J lost 2 bases, and 14 bases lay in between. Germline CDR1 is LNHDA and CDR2 is SQIVND (reference sequence). The CDR3 loop reads CASSIASASTYEQYF. The CDR3 coding sequence is TGTGCCAGTAGTATCGCTAGCGCGAGCACCTACGAGCAGTACTTC.

V usage is TRBV19 and J usage is TRBJ1-2; D is ambiguous. The CDR3 sequence is 15 residues long. Trimming removed 5 bases from V and 1 base from J, with 14 bases in between. CDR1 is LNHDA and CDR2 is SQIVND in the germline V gene (reference sequence). The CDR3 sequence is CASSVTQRRNYGYTF. CDR3 nucleotides: TGTGCCAGTAGTGTGACCCAGAGGCGTAACTATGGCTACACCTTC.

V and J are TRBV5-4 and TRBJ2-7; 11 positions agree with TRBD1. The junction had 13 bases not matched to a gene; V was cut back by 4 bases and J by 4 bases. Looked up from germline, CDR1 is SGHNT and CDR2 is YYREEE (reference sequence). This CDR3 has 17 amino acids. CDR3 in DNA: TGTGCCAGCAGCCCCGGGACAGGGGGTGGACCCCCTTACGAGCAGTACTTC. Translating it yields CASSPGTGGGPPYEQYF.

The chain links TRBV6-5 to TRBJ1-2; D is uncertain. Germline V gene lookup returns CDR1 MNHEY and CDR2 SVGAGI. This CDR3 contains 16 residues. Trimming removed 0 bases at V and 0 bases at J, with 11 bases between. CDR3 DNA: TGTGCCAGCAGTTACTCGAGGATCCGCTCTAACTATGGCTACACCTTC. Residues: CASSYSRIRSNYGYTF.

With regard to this clone: The sample contains more than one DNA sequence encoding this CDR3. The gene calls are TRBV7-9 and TRBJ2-5; TRBD2 matches at 7 bases. V lost 2 bases and J lost 5; bases outside the gene matches: 11. CDR1 and CDR2 from the germline V gene are SEHNR and FQNEAQ (reference sequence). The CDR3 contains 16 residues. CDR3 sequence: CASSLYRTSGEETQYF. CDR3 nucleotides: TGTGCCAGCAGCTTATATCGGACCAGCGGGGAGGAGACCCAGTACTTC.

The rearrangement links TRBV27 to TRBJ2-3, with a weak D call TRBD2 (6 bases). Germline CDR1 is MNHEY and CDR2 is SMNVEV (reference sequence). This CDR3 has 14 residues. Trimming removed 6 bases at V and 6 bases at J, with 16 bases between. For the CDR3, the DNA is TGTGCCAGCAGCGGGACTCCAGTCCGCGATACGCAGTATTTT. Encoded protein: CASSGTPVRDTQYF.

The chain links TRBV5-1 to TRBJ2-5; D gene uncertain. Trimming left V 5 bases short and J 3 bases short, with 5 bases between. This CDR3 contains 11 residues. Germline V gives CDR1 SGHRS, CDR2 YFSETQ. The CDR3 nucleotides read TGCGCCAGCAGTATCGAAGAGACCCAGTACTTC. Translating it yields CASSIEETQYF.

V gene TRBV27 combines with J gene TRBJ2-2; 10 nucleotides line up with TRBD2. CDR3 length equals 14 residues. Germline loops: CDR1 MNHEY, CDR2 SMNVEV (reference sequence). Unmatched junction bases numbered 2, after V lost 5 bases and J lost 5 bases. The CDR3 region is CASSPGLATGELFF. CDR3 DNA: TGTGCCAGCAGTCCGGGACTAGCGACCGGGGAGCTGTTTTTT.

The chain joins TRBV5-4 to TRBJ2-3, with D possibly being TRBD2 (6 bases). CDR1 SGHNT and CDR2 YYREEE come from the germline V gene (reference sequence). CDR3 length: 15 residues. The germline V and J ends were trimmed by 0 bases and 6 bases, with 14 bases remaining between them. Written as DNA, the CDR3 is TGTGCCAGCAGCTTGGGAGGTAGCGGTGTCGATACGCAGTATTTT. Amino acid sequence: CASSLGGSGVDTQYF.

Notes on this clone: One junction end does not reproduce the germline sequence, and a read error may be involved. The V and J genes are TRBV2 and TRBJ1-5; the D gene is possibly TRBD1 (6 bases). Germline V CDR1 and CDR2: SNHLY, FYNNEI. CDR3 length: 15 amino acids. The CDR3 spells CAGRDTKTSNQPQHF. DNA of the CDR3: TGTGCCGGCAGGGACACCAAGACTAGCAATCAGCCCCAGCATTTT.

The genes are TRBV4-2 and TRBJ2-4; TRBD2 matches at 7 bases. The CDR3 has 18 amino acids. Germline lookup yields CDR1 LGHNA and CDR2 YNFKEQ. Trimming took 0 bases from V and 0 from J; bases not matched to a gene: 8. CDR3 DNA: TGTGCCAGCAGCCAAGATTGGGGACTACTACTAGCCAAAAACATTCAGTACTTC. Protein: CASSQDWGLLLAKNIQYF.

V gene TRBV29-1 combines with J gene TRBJ1-2; no clear D. The CDR3 extends over 13 amino acids. The germline V and J ends were trimmed by 6 bases and 5 bases, with 16 bases remaining between them. Germline assignment: CDR1 SQVTM and CDR2 ANQGSEA. CDR3 DNA sequence: TGCAGCGTGCGGGATGTTGGGGTTTATGGCTACACCTTC. This translates into CSVRDVGVYGYTF.

The chain is built from TRBV29-1 and TRBJ2-3; a weak D match, TRBD1 (6 bases). The germline V and J ends were trimmed by 3 bases and 2 bases, with 9 bases remaining between them. The length of the CDR3 is 13 residues. The germline CDR1 and CDR2 sequences are SQVTM and ANQGSEA. The CDR3: CSVDRGFTDTQYF. DNA for the CDR3: TGCAGCGTTGACAGGGGATTCACAGATACGCAGTATTTT.

The genes are TRBV7-3 and TRBJ2-1; possibly TRBD2 for D (7 bases). The length of the CDR3 is 15 residues. CDR1 is SGHTA, CDR2 FQGTGA, per germline. Trimming left V 5 bases short and J 4 bases short, with 15 bases between. For the CDR3, the DNA is TGTGCCAGCAGCGCTGGGGGGGCAGCATACAATGAGCAGTTCTTC. It is translated as CASSAGGAAYNEQFF.

This rearrangement joins TRBV2 to TRBJ1-1, with D perhaps matching TRBD1 (6 bases). V dropped 4 bases and J dropped 6 bases, with 9 bases sitting between them. In germline, CDR1 is SNHLY, CDR2 FYNNEI. CDR3 length: 12 amino acids. This CDR3 is CASSVDSPEAFF. CDR3 coding DNA: TGTGCCAGCAGTGTGGACAGCCCTGAAGCTTTCTTT.

This clone was counted a few times. The rearrangement links TRBV9 to TRBJ2-7; 9 positions match TRBD2. The junction had 4 bases not matched to a gene; V was cut back by 0 bases and J by 6 bases. The length of the CDR3 is 14 residues. Germline CDR1 is SGDLS and CDR2 is YYNGEE. The CDR3, as DNA: TGTGCCAGCAGCGTAGGATCTAGCGGGACCGAGCAGTACTTC. This codes for CASSVGSSGTEQYF.

The chain combines TRBV28 with TRBJ1-1; D call uncertain. This CDR3 is 13 amino acids long. With 2 bases removed from V and 6 bases from J, the gap between germline ends came to 10 bases. Germline CDR1 reads MDHEN; CDR2 reads SYDVKM. DNA for the CDR3: TGTGCCAGCAGTTTACTTGGGCCGGCTGAAGCTTTCTTT. Amino acids: CASSLLGPAEAFF.

The DNA of the CDR3 is TGTGCCAGCAGACCGAGTAGCAATCAGCCCCAGCATTTT. This encodes CASRPSSNQPQHF. The chain carries TRBV6-1 and TRBJ1-5; no clear D. The germline V gene has CDR1 MNHNS and CDR2 SASEGT. The CDR3 sequence is 13 residues long. With 6 bases removed from V and 0 bases from J, the gap between germline ends came to 6 bases.

This clone has only a few counts. The chain links TRBV29-1 to TRBJ1-4, with D uncertain. Germline V gene data show CDR1 as SQVTM and CDR2 as ANQGSEA. The CDR3 spans 16 residues. Trimming took off 0 bases at V and 7 bases at J, with 18 bases between the two ends. The CDR3 DNA reads TGCAGCGTTGAAGAGGGTTTGGGCCTCGCGGGTGAAAAACTGTTTTTT. As protein: CSVEEGLGLAGEKLFF. The full variable domain, rest sourced from reference TRBV29-1 and TRBJ1-4, is SAVISQKPSRDICQRGTSLTIQCQVDSQVTMMFWYRQQPGQSLTLIATANQGSEATYESGFVIDKFPISRPNLTFSTLTVSNMSPEDSSIYLCSVEEGLGLAGEKLFFGSGTQLSVL.

In nucleotides, the CDR3 is TGTGCCAGCAGCAAGGTAACTAGCGACTACGAGCAGTACTTC. This translates into CASSKVTSDYEQYF. The V and J genes are TRBV5-4 and TRBJ2-5, with 7 bases fitting TRBD2. The DNA matches TRBJ2-7 better at its end, which makes the J call doubtful. The CDR3 is 14 amino acids. Germline assignment: CDR1 SGHNT and CDR2 YYREEE (reference sequence).

The chain employs TRBV7-3 and TRBJ1-4; 7 nucleotides align to TRBD1. Germline values: CDR1 SGHTA, CDR2 FQGTGA. V lost 5 bases to trimming and J lost 3 bases; unmatched junction nucleotides: 6. The CDR3 spans 15 residues. Here the CDR3 DNA reads TGTGCCAGCAGCACACTGACAGGGTCTAATGAAAAACTGTTTTTT. Translating gives CASSTLTGSNEKLFF.

The rearrangement links TRBV7-8 to TRBJ2-1; 9 bases are a match to TRBD2. Germline values: CDR1 SGHVS, CDR2 FQNEAQ. The CDR3 sequence is 14 residues long. With 1 base clipped from V and 9 bases from J, the junction kept 4 bases outside the gene matches. CDR3 sequence (DNA): TGTGCCAGCAGCTTAGGCGGGGGGGCGAGTGAGCAGTTCTTC. Protein sequence: CASSLGGGASEQFF. Using reference TRBV7-8 and TRBJ2-1 for the parts outside the CDR3, the full variable domain is GAGVSQSPRYKVAKRGQDVALRCDPISGHVSLFWYQQALGQGPEFLTYFQNEAQLDKSGLPSDRFFAERPEGSVSTLKIQRTQQEDSAVYLCASSLGGGASEQFFGPGTRLTVL.

For this clone: Sequence at one end of the junction differs from germline and may be a read error. The V call is TRBV5-4, the J call TRBJ2-4; weak D call: TRBD1 (5 bases). Looked up from germline, CDR1 is SGHNT and CDR2 is YYREEE (reference sequence). The CDR3 runs to 15 residues. In DNA form, the CDR3 reads TGTGCCGGCAGCTTAGTAGGGGTGGCCAAAAACATTCAGTACTTC. It codes for CAGSLVGVAKNIQYF.

V is TRBV7-9 and J is TRBJ1-1; no clear D. Trimming shortened V by 5 bases and J by 5 bases, and 6 bases separated the two germline ends. Germline values: CDR1 SEHNR, CDR2 FQNEAQ (reference sequence). The CDR3 has 11 residues. The CDR3 region has the DNA TGTGCCAGCAGCCCCGGTACTGAAGCTTTCTTT. Translated: CASSPGTEAFF.

This chain links TRBV19 with TRBJ1-2, with D tentatively TRBD1 (5 bases). Germline V CDR1 and CDR2: LNHDA, SQIVND (reference sequence). Trimming took off 1 base at V and 0 bases at J, with 9 bases between the two ends. The CDR3 loop spans 15 amino acids. Here the CDR3 reads CASSIVGAANYGYTF. CDR3 in DNA: TGTGCCAGTAGTATAGTAGGGGCCGCTAACTATGGCTACACCTTC.

The chain recombines TRBV18 with TRBJ2-3; 8 nucleotides line up with TRBD2. CDR3 length equals 18 residues. Germline CDR1 is KGHSH and CDR2 is LQKENI. Trimming took 1 base from V and 4 from J; bases not matched to a gene: 13. CDR3 in amino acids: CASSPLPGGTGYADTQYF. CDR3 bases: TGTGCCAGCTCACCACTCCCGGGGGGGACGGGATATGCAGATACGCAGTATTTT.

The gene calls are TRBV6-1 and TRBJ1-3; D gene unclear. The CDR3 contains 16 residues. The germline V gene has CDR1 MNHNS and CDR2 SASEGT. V was trimmed by 0 bases and J by 6 bases, leaving 15 bases between them. The CDR3 DNA follows: TGTGCCAGCAGTGAAGCGGCGGGTTCCTATCAAAACACCATATATTTT. Its translation: CASSEAAGSYQNTIYF.

The DNA for the CDR3 is TGTGCCAGCAGCTTGCCCGACAGGGATGAGACCCAGTACTTC. Its protein is CASSLPDRDETQYF. The chain recombines TRBV5-6 with TRBJ2-5, with 7 bases aligning to TRBD1. The CDR3 sequence is 14 residues long. The germline V gene encodes CDR1 SGHDT and CDR2 YYEEEE. J gave up 5 bases and V 1 base, and 5 bases lay outside the gene matches.